These T cell receptor beta chains were read from a single sample in a study of cytomegalovirus exposure and HLA in healthy donors. TCRdb keeps only in-frame clones here, not all; method: immunoSEQ multiplex PCR. The sample shows approximately 70,000 clones, 70% of them seen only once. Sequenced: PBMCs. The receptors stem from a woman between 50 and 59 years old in good health and CMV-seropositive. The CDR3 runs from the conserved cysteine through the conserved F or W. The order of the fields is V gene, J gene, D gene, clone size, CDR3 protein, CDR3 DNA. A D gene is named only where the DNA matches it firmly. Clone size, where shown, is once, few, many, or a class for clones that have expanded.

TRBV5-1	TRBJ2-5	TRBD1	-	CASSLAPGQGGFQETQYF	TGCGCCAGCAGCTTGGCCCCGGGACAGGGGGGATTCCAGGAGACCCAGTACTTC
TRBV4-3	TRBJ1-5	-	once	CASSPQASQLQGQPQHF	TGCGCCAGCAGCCCACAAGCTTCGCAACTACAGGGTCAGCCCCAGCATTTT
TRBV28	TRBJ1-6	-	-	CASSLIPSSYNSPLHF	TGTGCCAGCAGTCTCATACCGAGCTCCTATAATTCACCCCTCCACTTT
TRBV2	TRBJ2-6	-	-	CASSDGDSGANVLTF	TGTGCCAGCAGTGACGGGGACTCTGGGGCCAACGTCCTGACTTTC
TRBV7-2	TRBJ1-2	TRBD1	few	CASSLNGQGGGYTF	TGTGCCAGCAGCTTAAATGGGCAGGGGGGAGGCTACACCTTC
TRBV11-2	TRBJ1-1	-	once	CASSLEVGNTEAFF	TGTGCCAGCAGCTTAGAAGTCGGGAACACTGAAGCTTTCTTT
TRBV6-5	TRBJ1-4	-	-	CASSPTENEKLFF	TGTGCCAGCAGCCCGACTGAAAATGAAAAACTGTTTTTT
TRBV7-9	TRBJ2-5	-	-	CASSLGSGNRQYF	TGTGCCAGCAGCTTAGGGTCGGGGAATCGGCAGTACTTC
TRBV6-5	TRBJ2-3	TRBD2	few	CASRVSGRRTDTQYF	TGTGCCAGCAGAGTTAGCGGGAGGCGCACAGATACGCAGTATTTT
TRBV19	TRBJ1-2	-	-	CASTETGYYGYTF	TGTGCCAGTACCGAAACAGGCTACTATGGCTACACCTTC
TRBV7-9	TRBJ1-1	-	-	CASSEEHYTGNSEAFF	TGTGCCAGCAGCGAGGAACATTATACGGGAAATTCTGAAGCTTTCTTT
TRBV28	TRBJ1-4	-	medium-sized	CASSLFRGGGEKLFF	TGTGCCAGCAGTTTATTTCGGGGGGGCGGTGAAAAACTGTTTTTT
TRBV11-2	TRBJ2-3	-	-	CASSRRQIIVPDTQYF	TGTGCCAGCAGCCGTAGACAGATCATCGTCCCAGATACGCAGTATTTT
TRBV15	TRBJ1-3	-	few	CATSREVRTLYSGNTIYF	TGTGCCACCAGCAGAGAAGTAAGGACACTGTATTCTGGAAACACCATATATTTT
TRBV10-1	TRBJ2-7	TRBD2	-	CASSDGAGGTYEQYF	TGCGCCAGCAGTGACGGAGCGGGGGGGACCTACGAGCAGTACTTC
TRBV2	TRBJ2-6	-	-	CASSDIATNVLTF	TGTGCCAGCAGTGATATAGCCACCAACGTCCTGACTTTC
TRBV10-1	TRBJ2-5	-	-	CASSGQPNQETQYF	TGCGCCAGCAGTGGACAGCCGAATCAAGAGACCCAGTACTTC
TRBV6-5	TRBJ1-2	TRBD1	-	CASSAQGAHLGYTF	TGTGCCAGCAGTGCACAGGGGGCGCATCTTGGCTACACCTTC
TRBV11-2	TRBJ1-1	-	-	CASSNFGRSEAFF	TGTGCCAGCAGCAACTTCGGGAGGTCTGAAGCTTTCTTT
TRBV4-3	TRBJ2-7	-	-	CASSVRGTRGYEQYF	TGCGCCAGCAGCGTTCGGGGAACTCGAGGCTACGAGCAGTACTTC
TRBV28	TRBJ2-1	-	once	CASSVLRLSYNEQFF	TGTGCCAGCAGTGTACTTCGTCTTTCCTACAATGAGCAGTTCTTC
TRBV2	TRBJ1-5	-	few	CASSALGGVSNQPQHF	TGTGCCAGCAGCGCCCTGGGAGGGGTTAGCAATCAGCCCCAGCATTTT
TRBV7-9	TRBJ2-7	-	-	CASSLAGFGSEQYF	TGTGCCAGCAGCTTAGCTGGCTTTGGGAGTGAGCAGTACTTC
TRBV4-1	TRBJ1-1	-	once	CASSQIQDRLNTEAFF	TGCGCCAGCAGCCAAATCCAGGACAGACTGAACACTGAAGCTTTCTTT
TRBV28	TRBJ2-7	TRBD2	-	CASSFSAGVYEQYF	TGTGCCAGCAGTTTTTCTGCGGGAGTCTACGAGCAGTACTTC
TRBV10-1	TRBJ1-1	-	-	CASSDRGITEAFF	TGCGCCAGCAGTGACAGGGGTATCACTGAAGCTTTCTTT
TRBV14	TRBJ2-7	-	-	CASSRASRGEQYF	TGTGCCAGCAGCCGAGCATCTCGGGGCGAGCAGTACTTC
TRBV23-1	TRBJ2-1	-	-	CASSQLNRTSYNEQFF	TGCGCCAGCAGTCAACTTAACAGAACATCCTACAATGAGCAGTTCTTC
TRBV6-5	TRBJ2-1	TRBD2	-	CASSYLAGGHNEQFF	TGTGCCAGCAGTTACTTAGCGGGAGGGCACAATGAGCAGTTCTTC
TRBV7-2	TRBJ1-2	-	-	CASSSLQQGSDSYTF	TGTGCCAGCAGCTCGCTACAACAGGGCTCTGACAGCTACACCTTC
TRBV27	TRBJ2-6	TRBD1	-	CASTPGQGSSGANVLTF	TGTGCCAGCACGCCGGGACAGGGATCCTCTGGGGCCAACGTCCTGACTTTC
TRBV7-9	TRBJ1-1	TRBD1	-	CASSRGQGDTEAFF	TGTGCCAGCAGCCGGGGACAGGGAGACACTGAAGCTTTCTTT
TRBV7-2	TRBJ2-6	-	few	CASSLGQPGANVLTF	TGTGCCAGCAGCTTAGGACAGCCTGGGGCCAACGTCCTGACTTTC
TRBV5-1	TRBJ2-1	TRBD2	once	CASSGGAGGAGDEQFF	TGCGCCAGCAGTGGGGGGGCGGGAGGCGCGGGCGATGAGCAGTTCTTC
TRBV28	TRBJ2-3	TRBD1	-	CASSFLGGRTDTQYF	TGTGCCAGCAGTTTTTTAGGGGGCCGCACAGATACGCAGTATTTT
TRBV29-1	TRBJ1-2	TRBD1	-	CSAHRQGVAYGYTF	TGCAGCGCCCATAGACAGGGGGTGGCCTATGGCTACACCTTC
TRBV19	TRBJ2-7	TRBD1	-	CASSIGLGQGSYEQYF	TGTGCCAGTAGTATAGGCCTTGGACAGGGGTCCTACGAGCAGTACTTC
TRBV19	TRBJ1-1	TRBD1	-	CASSSRDRAVAGTEAFF	TGTGCCAGTAGTTCCCGGGACAGGGCCGTTGCTGGTACTGAAGCTTTCTTT
TRBV13	TRBJ1-3	-	-	CASSLKRGNIRNTIYF	TGTGCCAGCAGCTTAAAAAGGGGGAATATTCGAAACACCATATATTTT
TRBV7-8	TRBJ2-7	TRBD1	-	CASSLATGSYEQYF	TGTGCCAGCAGCTTAGCGACAGGGTCCTACGAGCAGTACTTC
TRBV19	TRBJ1-5	TRBD1	-	CASTPRTGLNQPQHF	TGTGCCAGTACCCCCCGGACAGGACTCAATCAGCCCCAGCATTTT
TRBV5-1	TRBJ1-3	TRBD1	few	CASRRQGTGNTIYF	TGCGCCAGCAGAAGACAGGGCACTGGAAACACCATATATTTT
TRBV6-5	TRBJ1-6	-	-	CASSYDRPPNSPLHF	TGTGCCAGCAGTTATGACAGGCCCCCCAATTCACCCCTCCACTTT
TRBV7-8	TRBJ2-1	TRBD2	-	CASSLASLAGGEEQFF	TGTGCCAGCAGCTTAGCTTCACTAGCGGGGGGTGAGGAGCAGTTCTTC
TRBV4-3	TRBJ1-1	-	-	CASSQESNTEAFF	TGCGCCAGCAGCCAAGAATCTAACACTGAAGCTTTCTTT